These T cell receptor beta chains were read from a single sample in a study of response to subunit inactivated influenza vaccine. One entry per CDR3 protein, called by TCRdb with MiXCR from the RT-PCR reads. The repertoire includes 500,000 to 550,000 distinct CDR3 sequences, less than 8% of them detected once, and about an eighth sits in the top ten. Sequenced material: PBMCs from blood, taken around 2 years after vaccination. These receptor sequences come from a man aged 45 to 75 who received an inactivated influenza vaccine. Each CDR3 is given with its conserved first and last residue. Each record gives: J gene, CDR3 length, V gene, CDR3 protein.

TRBJ2-3,14,TRBV4-2,CASSPGRASDTQYF
TRBJ1-6,15,TRBV10-3,CATKTNKSYNSPLHF
TRBJ2-5,13,TRBV20-1,CSAVVLEQETQYF
TRBJ2-1,14,TRBV20-1,CSARGQGKHNEQFF
TRBJ1-1,17,TRBV10-3,CAISEFRGGLMNTEAFF
TRBJ2-7,8,TRBV5-6,CASSSKYF
TRBJ2-1,18,TRBV20-1,CSARDHGGPSANYNEQFF
TRBJ2-1,16,TRBV4-2,CASSQLGLAAYNEQFF
TRBJ2-7,16,TRBV6-2/TRBV6-3,CASSSILRAVNYEQYF
TRBJ2-7,15,TRBV3-1,CASSQEVSGPDEQYF
TRBJ1-2,12,TRBV29-1,CSVPFGVGGYTF
TRBJ2-5,16,TRBV5-6,CASSLNLGGRSETQYF
TRBJ2-7,13,TRBV20-1,CSASPGGWNEQYF
TRBJ2-3,15,TRBV7-2,CASSSQQGARDTQYF
TRBJ2-2,11,TRBV29-1,CSVRNTGELFF
TRBJ2-4,14,TRBV29-1,CSVQAALAKNIQYF
TRBJ1-6,16,TRBV2,CASSENAGFGNSPLHF
TRBJ2-7,16,TRBV5-1,CASSLGPGTGNNEQYF
TRBJ2-2,16,TRBV4-3,CASSQPGQGRGGELFF
TRBJ1-5,17,TRBV12-3/TRBV12-4,CASSPRDRGFVDQPQHF
TRBJ2-3,16,TRBV4-2,CASSQDLGGHADTQYF
TRBJ2-5,14,TRBV6-1,CASRSAGNQETQYF
TRBJ2-7,15,TRBV6-5,CASSYYRGKRHEQYF
TRBJ2-5,17,TRBV28,CASSPRGQGVLFETQYF
TRBJ2-3,19,TRBV4-3,CASSQEGLYGQGELYTQYF
TRBJ2-7,16,TRBV11-2,CASSLRSPGLVTEQYF
TRBJ2-3,18,TRBV7-2,CASSLTPRLGLDTDTQYF
TRBJ2-5,14,TRBV5-1,CASSLGTRSETQYF
TRBJ2-3,14,TRBV29-1,CSVVLFTSTDTQYF
TRBJ2-7,15,TRBV9,CASSVEGDRGYEQYF
TRBJ2-2,17,TRBV11-2,CASSPDGLAVNTGELFF
TRBJ1-5,14,TRBV4-2,CASSQGDRYQPQHF
TRBJ2-7,15,TRBV5-1,CASSFGQGNAYEQYF
TRBJ2-7,16,TRBV28,CASRTFLAGGPDEQYF
TRBJ2-7,15,TRBV6-2/TRBV6-3,CASSYRGLAGVEQYF
TRBJ2-5,14,TRBV18,CASSPHITGETQYF
TRBJ2-2,16,TRBV28,CASRPPGQPATGELFF
TRBJ1-6,16,TRBV7-2,CASSKYRGPYNSPLHF
TRBJ2-3,12,TRBV7-9,CASSPSGDTQYF
TRBJ2-3,13,TRBV20-1,CSARSDYTDTQYF
TRBJ1-5,13,TRBV25-1,CASSDRWDQPQHF
TRBJ2-5,16,TRBV20-1,CSARGPPPGPQETQYF
TRBJ2-5,12,TRBV18,CASSPKQETQYF
TRBJ2-5,13,TRBV24-1,CATSAHGSETQYF
TRBJ2-1,14,TRBV19,CASSMGVQGAEQFF
TRBJ1-6,13,TRBV27,CASRLGRNSPLHF
TRBJ1-2,14,TRBV5-6,CASSLTGDGDGYTF
TRBJ2-1,15,TRBV7-8,CASTGWREGQGEQFF
TRBJ2-2,18,TRBV11-2,CASSLVTPGYANTGELFF
TRBJ1-2,15,TRBV12-3/TRBV12-4,CASSVNRGPVRGYTF
TRBJ2-3,15,TRBV24-1,CATSDTSGGTDTQYF
TRBJ2-5,14,TRBV30,CAWSLHRYQETQYF